This T cell receptor beta chain was sequenced in a study of blood T cell repertoires in COVID-19. The assay was immunoSEQ multiplex PCR, and TCRdb's table has in-frame clones only and misses some. The sample lists more than 250,000 clones, around 88% occurring once. Seattle participants joined during active infection and were tracked over time. The CDR3 contains 17 residues. The germline V gene encodes CDR1 SGDLS and CDR2 YYNGEE. Losses at the gene ends were 3 bases for V and 5 bases for J; bases not matched to a gene: 14. V and J are TRBV9 and TRBJ2-5, with 9 bases lining up with TRBD2. Input material: peripheral blood. This receptor was taken from a woman aged 25 to 45 with COVID-19, enrolled during active disease. The CDR3: CASSAFAGGGARETQYF. The CDR3 DNA follows: TGTGCCAGCAGCGCCTTCGCCGGCGGGGGGGCGAGGGAGACCCAGTACTTC.